This T cell receptor (beta chain) is from a study of CD8 T cells in ankylosing spondylitis. On this clonotype: The antigen remains unidentified.

Libraries for TCR beta were made by quantitative 5'-RACE with molecular barcodes. Via MiXCR, TCRdb re-called the 5' RACE reads, giving one row per CDR3 protein. Found here are some 840,000 distinct CDR3 sequences, over 9.5% of them singletons; the top ten hold 0.51%. Study-wide points: Some of these motif variants have turned up before, in reports on reactive arthritis synovial fluid and blood. There was a TCR beta motif, made of several highly homologous variants, that appeared characteristic of ankylosing spondylitis blood.

Sequenced material: blood, either unsorted or a sorted T cell fraction (not recorded which). The receptor was isolated from a male donor with ankylosing spondylitis.

The CDR3 region has the DNA TGCAGTGCAGCGACAGGGGGTATCACAGATACGCAGTATTTT. Protein sequence: CSAATGGITDTQYF. The chain links TRBV20-1 to TRBJ2-3; 9 bases are shared with TRBD1. This CDR3 is 14 amino acids long. J gave up 2 bases and V 6 bases, and 6 bases lay outside the gene matches. Per germline, CDR1 DFQATT and CDR2 SNEGSKA (reference sequence).